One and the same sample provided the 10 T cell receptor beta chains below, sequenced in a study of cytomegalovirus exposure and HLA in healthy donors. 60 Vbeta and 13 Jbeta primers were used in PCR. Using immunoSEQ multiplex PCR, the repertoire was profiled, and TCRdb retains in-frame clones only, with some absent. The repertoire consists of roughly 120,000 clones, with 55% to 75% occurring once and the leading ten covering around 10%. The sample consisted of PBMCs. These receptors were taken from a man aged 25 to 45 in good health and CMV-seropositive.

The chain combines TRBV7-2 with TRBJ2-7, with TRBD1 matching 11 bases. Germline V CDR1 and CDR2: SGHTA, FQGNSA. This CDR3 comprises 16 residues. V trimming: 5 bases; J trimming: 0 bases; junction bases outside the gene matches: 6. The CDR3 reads CASSPRDRGSSYEQYF. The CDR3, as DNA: TGTGCCAGCAGCCCACGGGACAGGGGGAGCTCCTACGAGCAGTACTTC.

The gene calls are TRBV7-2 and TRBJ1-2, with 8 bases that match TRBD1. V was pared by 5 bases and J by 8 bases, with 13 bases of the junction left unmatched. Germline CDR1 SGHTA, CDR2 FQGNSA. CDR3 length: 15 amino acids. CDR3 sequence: CASSRDRGLSGGYTF. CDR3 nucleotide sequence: TGTGCCAGCAGCCGAGACAGGGGCCTATCGGGCGGCTACACCTTC.

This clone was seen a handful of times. Here the CDR3 DNA reads TGTGCCAGCAGTGACTCGATCCGGGACAGGGAAGAGCAGCCCCAGCATTTT. It specifies CASSDSIRDREEQPQHF. The chain links TRBV6-4 to TRBJ1-5, with 9 bases that match TRBD1. This CDR3 is built from 17 residues. V gave up 0 bases and J gave up 7 bases; unmatched junction bases: 10. Looked up from germline, CDR1 is MRHNA and CDR2 is SNTAGT.

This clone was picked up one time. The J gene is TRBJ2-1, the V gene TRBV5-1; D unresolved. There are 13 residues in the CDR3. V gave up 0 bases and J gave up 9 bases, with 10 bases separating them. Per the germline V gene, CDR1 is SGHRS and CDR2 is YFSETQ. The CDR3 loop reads CASSLARGSEQFF. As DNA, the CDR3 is TGCGCCAGCAGCTTGGCAAGAGGTAGTGAGCAGTTCTTC.

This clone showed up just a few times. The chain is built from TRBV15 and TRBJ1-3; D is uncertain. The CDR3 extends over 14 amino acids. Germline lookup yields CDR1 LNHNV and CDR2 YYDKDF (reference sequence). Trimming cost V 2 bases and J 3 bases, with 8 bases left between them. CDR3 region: CATSRLTSGNTIYF. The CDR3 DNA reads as TGTGCCACCAGCAGATTAACTAGTGGAAACACCATATATTTT. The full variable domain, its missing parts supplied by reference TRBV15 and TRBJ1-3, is DAMVIQNPRYQVTQFGKPVTLSCSQTLNHNVMYWYQQKSSQAPKLLFHYYDKDFNNEADTPDNFQSRRPNTSFCFLDIRSPGLGDTAMYLCATSRLTSGNTIYFGEGSWLTVV.

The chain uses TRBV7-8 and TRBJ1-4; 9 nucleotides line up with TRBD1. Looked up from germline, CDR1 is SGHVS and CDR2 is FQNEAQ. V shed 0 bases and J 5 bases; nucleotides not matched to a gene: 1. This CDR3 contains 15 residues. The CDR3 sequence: CASSLAGTGNEKLFF. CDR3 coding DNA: TGTGCCAGCAGCTTAGCCGGGACAGGGAATGAAAAACTGTTTTTT.

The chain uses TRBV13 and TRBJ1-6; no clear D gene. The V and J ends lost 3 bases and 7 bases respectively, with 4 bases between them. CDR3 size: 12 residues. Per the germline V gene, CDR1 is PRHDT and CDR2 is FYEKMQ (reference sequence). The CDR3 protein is CASSFGNSPLHF. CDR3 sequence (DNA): TGTGCCAGCAGCTTCGGGAATTCACCCCTCCACTTT.

CDR3: CASSLQGVGYEQYV. DNA of the CDR3: TGTGCCAGCAGCTTACAGGGGGTGGGTTACGAGCAGTACGTC. V usage is TRBV7-8 and J usage is TRBJ2-7, with 7 bases aligning to TRBD1. CDR1 is SGHVS and CDR2 is FQNEAQ in the germline V gene. CDR3 size: 14 residues. V trimming: 2 bases; J trimming: 4 bases; junction bases outside the gene matches: 5.

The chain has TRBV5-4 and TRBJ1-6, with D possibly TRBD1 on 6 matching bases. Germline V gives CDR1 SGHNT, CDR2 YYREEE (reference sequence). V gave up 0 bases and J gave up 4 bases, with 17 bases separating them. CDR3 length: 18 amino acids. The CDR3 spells CASSLESRQAYYNSPLHF. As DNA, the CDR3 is TGTGCCAGCAGCTTGGAGAGTCGACAGGCTTATTATAATTCACCCCTCCACTTT.

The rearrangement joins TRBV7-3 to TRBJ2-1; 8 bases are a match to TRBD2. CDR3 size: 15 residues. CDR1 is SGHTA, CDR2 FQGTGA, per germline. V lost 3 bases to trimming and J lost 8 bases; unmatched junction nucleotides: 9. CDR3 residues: CASSFFSGMLDEQFF. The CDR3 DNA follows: TGTGCCAGCAGCTTCTTTAGCGGGATGCTCGATGAGCAGTTCTTC.